The 21 T cell receptor beta chains below were found in one sample sequenced in a study of low-dose radiotherapy and immunotherapy resistance in tumors. Primers used for first-strand cDNA, a TRAV- and TRBV-specific set, covered both alpha and beta chains. It was with a constant-region primer and a V-primer adapter that TCRs were amplified over roughly 19 PCR cycles. One entry per CDR3 protein results from TCRdb running MiXCR on the reads. The sample includes 65,000 to 95,000 distinct CDR3 sequences, about 19% of them seen just once. Time point in this sample: before trial treatment. The starting material was PBMCs, obtained before treatment. The receptors derive from a male donor with prostate cancer.

This clonotype has ten or more counts. V usage is TRBV7-2 and J usage is TRBJ2-3; no reliable D call. Deletions cut 3 bases from V and 1 base from J, with 14 bases between. CDR1 is SGHTA and CDR2 is FQGNSA in the germline V gene. The CDR3 loop spans 16 amino acids. The CDR3 DNA is TGTGCCAGCAGCTTCTCCCCAGACATAGGCACAGATACGCAGTATTTT. Translating gives CASSFSPDIGTDTQYF.

This clonotype was seen a few times. This chain joins TRBV5-1 and TRBJ1-3; D not resolved. Between the trimmed V and J ends, which lost 3 bases and 2 bases, there was a span of 9 bases. The germline CDR1 and CDR2 sequences are SGHRS and YFSETQ. The CDR3 spans 14 residues. CDR3 nucleotide sequence: TGCGCCAGCAGCTCCCAGCCAACTGGAAACACCATATATTTT. Translation gives CASSSQPTGNTIYF.

The chain carries TRBV19 and TRBJ2-3, with 7 bases fitting TRBD2. Germline lookup yields CDR1 LNHDA and CDR2 SQIVND (reference sequence). Unmatched junction bases numbered 3, after V lost 4 bases and J lost 2 bases. CDR3 length: 14 amino acids. Here the CDR3 reads CASSRDYVTDTQYF. In DNA, the CDR3 is TGTGCCAGTAGTAGGGACTATGTCACAGATACGCAGTATTTT.

This clonotype was seen many times. This sequence joins TRBV20-1 and TRBJ1-4; D unresolved. Germline assignment: CDR1 DFQATT and CDR2 SNEGSKA (reference sequence). Trimming took off 4 bases at V and 5 bases at J, with 8 bases between the two ends. The CDR3 is made up of 12 amino acids. CDR3 nucleotides: TGCAGTGCTAAGTGGCGGAATGAAAAACTGTTTTTT. Its translation is CSAKWRNEKLFF.

The rearrangement joins TRBV28 to TRBJ2-3; D might be TRBD2 (5 bases). The CDR3 contains 15 residues. Per germline, CDR1 MDHEN and CDR2 SYDVKM. Between the trimmed V and J ends, which lost 2 bases and 3 bases, there was a span of 12 bases. DNA of the CDR3: TGTGCCAGCAGTTTACCGACCCCGGGGACAGATACGCAGTATTTT. Residues: CASSLPTPGTDTQYF.

This clonotype was counted many times. The chain employs TRBV30 and TRBJ2-3, with D unresolved. The ends were cut back, 0 bases at V and 0 bases at J, with 7 bases in the middle. CDR1 GTSNPN and CDR2 SVGIG come from the germline V gene (reference sequence). The length of the CDR3 is 14 residues. The CDR3 DNA follows: TGTGCCTGGAGTGTACAGAGTAGCACAGATACGCAGTATTTT. The encoded protein is CAWSVQSSTDTQYF.

In this sample, this clonotype is medium-sized (0.01 to 0.1%). The chain joins TRBV6-1 to TRBJ2-3, with TRBD2 matching over 9 bases. The germline gives CDR1 MNHNS, CDR2 SASEGT. Trimming took 7 bases from V and 2 from J; bases not matched to a gene: 13. The CDR3 runs to 17 residues. The CDR3 reads CASTYPLAGEDTDTQYF. In nucleotides, the CDR3 is TGTGCCAGCACCTATCCATTAGCGGGAGAAGACACAGATACGCAGTATTTT.

About this clonotype: A far larger clone lies a single base away; this is likely a read error. Since no conserved phenylalanine or tryptophan closes the CDR3, a read error is the likely cause. V is TRBV6-8 and J is TRBJ1-1, with D perhaps matching TRBD1 (5 bases). Trimming removed 6 bases from V and 4 bases from J, with 15 bases in between. Germline values: CDR1 MNHGY, CDR2 SAAAGT. This CDR3 is 14 amino acids long. This chain's CDR3 is CASSGSWGVTEAFI. The CDR3 DNA follows: TGTGCCAGCAGCGGGAGTTGGGGGGTCACTGAAGCTTTCATT.

This clonotype was detected many times. The V call is TRBV7-2, the J call TRBJ2-5; 9 bases are shared with TRBD2. Looked up from germline, CDR1 is SGHTA and CDR2 is FQGNSA. This CDR3 has 14 amino acids. Losses at the gene ends were 3 bases for V and 5 bases for J; bases not matched to a gene: 4. DNA of the CDR3: TGTGCCAGCAGCTTGCGGGGGGGAGGCGAGACCCAGTACTTC. Encoded protein: CASSLRGGGETQYF.

In its sample, this clonotype was seen many times. A junction boundary mismatches the germline segment, possibly from a read error. This chain joins TRBV4-3 and TRBJ2-2; D may be TRBD1 (6 bases). Germline V gene sequence: CDR1 LGHNA, CDR2 YSLEER. The CDR3 runs 14 residues. The CDR3 spells CASNQVRGTGELFF. Written as DNA, the CDR3 is TGCGCCAGCAACCAAGTTAGGGGGACCGGGGAGCTGTTTTTT.

This clonotype has a count of ten or more. The chain recombines TRBV12-3 or TRBV12-4 with TRBJ2-7, with 8 bases fitting TRBD2. The CDR3 sequence is 13 residues long. V shed 1 base, J shed 8 bases, and the junction held 4 bases outside the gene matches. The CDR3 here is CASSLDTSGKQYF. The DNA of the CDR3 is TGTGCCAGCAGTTTAGATACTAGCGGAAAGCAGTACTTC.

This clonotype has just a few counts. V is TRBV27 and J is TRBJ1-1; TRBD1 matches 8 bases. CDR3 length equals 15 residues. The germline V gene has CDR1 MNHEY and CDR2 SMNVEV (reference sequence). J lost 0 bases, V lost 4 bases, and 4 bases had no gene match. CDR3 amino acids: CASSSMTGVNTEAFF. CDR3 DNA sequence: TGTGCCAGCAGTTCAATGACAGGGGTGAACACTGAAGCTTTCTTT.

At least ten counts were recorded for this clonotype. The V call is TRBV27, the J call TRBJ2-1, with D possibly being TRBD1 (5 bases). Trimming took 2 bases from V and 0 from J, leaving 11 bases between them. Germline lookup yields CDR1 MNHEY and CDR2 SMNVEV (reference sequence). CDR3 length equals 16 residues. CDR3 protein: CASSLRVTASYNEQFF. CDR3 DNA: TGTGCCAGCAGTTTACGGGTGACAGCCTCCTACAATGAGCAGTTCTTC.

This clonotype was seen many times. This chain links TRBV15 with TRBJ2-5; 7 nucleotides agree with TRBD1. J lost 5 bases, V lost 0 bases, and 3 bases had no gene match. Looked up from germline, CDR1 is LNHNV and CDR2 is YYDKDF (reference sequence). The CDR3 consists of 14 residues. CDR3 loop: CATSRDRGSETQYF. For the CDR3, the DNA is TGTGCCACCAGCAGAGACAGGGGGTCGGAGACCCAGTACTTC.

The sample holds many counts of this clonotype. The V call is TRBV7-6, the J call TRBJ2-1, with 9 bases aligning to TRBD2. The CDR3 has 15 amino acids. CDR1 SGHVS and CDR2 FNYEAQ come from the germline V gene. Losses at the gene ends were 1 base for V and 6 bases for J; bases not matched to a gene: 4. The CDR3 here is CASSLGTSASNEQFF. The CDR3 coding sequence is TGTGCCAGCAGCTTAGGGACTAGCGCCAGCAATGAGCAGTTCTTC. The whole variable domain, filled in from reference TRBV7-6 and TRBJ2-1, reads GAGVSQSPRYKVTKRGQDVALRCDPISGHVSLYWYRQALGQGPEFLTYFNYEAQQDKSGLPNDRFSAERPEGSISTLTIQRTEQRDSAMYRCASSLGTSASNEQFFGPGTRLTVL.

In this sample, this clonotype turned up many times. CDR3 loop: CASSPTRGGSTDTQYF. The CDR3 DNA reads as TGTGCCAGCAGCCCTACCCGGGGCGGGAGCACAGATACGCAGTATTTT. This rearrangement joins TRBV4-2 to TRBJ2-3; D is perhaps TRBD1 or TRBD2 (5 bases each). Germline lookup yields CDR1 LGHNA and CDR2 YNFKEQ. This CDR3 has 16 amino acids. Trimming shortened V by 4 bases and J by 0 bases, and 14 bases separated the two germline ends.

At least ten counts were recorded for this clonotype. The chain has TRBV12-5 and TRBJ2-2, with 8 bases that match TRBD1. The CDR3 loop spans 15 amino acids. From germline, CDR1 is LGHNT and CDR2 FRNRAP. The CDR3 region is CATTAGTGNTGELFF. The CDR3 bases are TGTGCAACAACTGCCGGGACAGGGAACACCGGGGAGCTGTTTTTT. Filled out from reference TRBV12-5 and TRBJ2-2, the complete variable domain reads DARVTQTPRHKVTEMGQEVTMRCQPILGHNTVFWYRQTMMQGLELLAYFRNRAPLDDSGMPKDRFSAEMPDATLATLKIQPSEPRDSAVYFCATTAGTGNTGELFFGEGSRLTVL.

The sample holds a few counts of this clonotype. The V and J genes are TRBV27 and TRBJ1-1; a weak D match, TRBD1 (5 bases). There are 12 residues in the CDR3. Germline lookup yields CDR1 MNHEY and CDR2 SMNVEV (reference sequence). Trimming stripped 3 bases from V and 8 bases from J, with 10 bases between. CDR3 loop: CASSFEGREAFF. The CDR3 coding sequence is TGTGCCAGCAGTTTTGAGGGACGGGAAGCTTTCTTT.

This clonotype has ten or more counts. V is TRBV6-2 or TRBV6-3 and J is TRBJ2-5; 13 nucleotides agree with TRBD2. V was clipped by 2 bases and J by 2 bases; unmatched bases: 5. Germline loops: CDR1 MNHEY, CDR2 SVGEGT. This CDR3 comprises 17 residues. This CDR3 is CASSYNPGLAGQETQYF. The CDR3 nucleotides read TGTGCCAGCAGTTACAATCCGGGACTAGCGGGACAAGAGACCCAGTACTTC.

This clonotype showed up many times. The chain links TRBV20-1 to TRBJ2-7; 11 nucleotides match TRBD1. Germline CDR1 and CDR2: DFQATT and SNEGSKA (reference sequence). This CDR3 spans 17 amino acids. V dropped 0 bases and J dropped 2; count of bases not matched to a gene: 9. The CDR3 loop is CSARDNRGGQGAYEQYF. The CDR3 nucleotides read TGCAGTGCTAGAGATAACCGGGGGGGACAGGGGGCCTACGAGCAGTACTTC.

The chain couples TRBV6-2 or TRBV6-3 to TRBJ2-7, with TRBD1 as a possible D gene (5 bases). Per germline, CDR1 MNHEY and CDR2 SVGEGT. The V and J ends lost 5 bases and 5 bases respectively, with 22 bases between them. This CDR3 contains 16 residues. CDR3 sequence reads: CASSQPSSSGANEQYF. The CDR3 DNA is TGTGCCAGCAGTCAACCTTCGAGCTCTGGGGCCAACGAGCAGTACTTC.